This TCR beta chain was identified in a study of shared clonotypes between healthy human individuals. Across the study: Two women and a few men aged 18 to 49 served as donors.

The repertoire was sequenced with immunoSEQ multiplex PCR; TCRdb's copy has only in-frame clones and lacks some. This sample has a few million clones, with about 93% found just once. Details on this clone: The sample has other DNA sequences that encode this CDR3 too.

Trimming at V came to 5 bases and at J to 0 bases, leaving 6 bases not matched to a gene. CDR1 MDHEN and CDR2 SYDVKM come from the germline V gene. The length of the CDR3 is 16 residues. Only CD45RO-negative cells positively selected for CCR7 counted as naive CD8 cells, so terminally differentiated effector memory CD45RA+ cells were excluded. Donors were healthy HIV-negative adults without recent acute infections or vaccinations. The origin of this receptor is a man between 18 and 35 years old in good health. Some clones in this sample may be carry-over from other donors' samples. The V and J genes are TRBV28 and TRBJ2-4, with TRBD2 identical over 8 bases. Sample: naive CD8+ T cells from PBMCs. The CDR3 protein is CASSPRGGLAKNIQYF. DNA for the CDR3: TGTGCCAGCAGTCCCCGGGGGGGTCTAGCCAAAAACATTCAGTACTTC.